These 3 T cell receptor beta chains came from one sample sequenced in a study of cytomegalovirus exposure and HLA in healthy donors. PCR was performed using 60 Vbeta and 13 Jbeta primers. Clones were read by immunoSEQ multiplex PCR, and TCRdb kept only the in-frame ones, dropping some. The data contain roughly 100,000 clones, under 85% of them singletons. Sequenced: PBMCs. These receptors originate from a man over 45 in good health and CMV-seropositive.

This chain links TRBV2 with TRBJ2-1; TRBD2 agrees at 8 bases. After removal of 8 bases from V and 4 bases from J, the junction contained 10 bases not matched to a gene. This CDR3 has 15 amino acids. CDR1 and CDR2 from the germline V gene are SNHLY and FYNNEI. CDR3 amino acids: CASGQAGGLYNEQFF. Written as DNA, the CDR3 is TGTGCCAGCGGGCAGGCGGGAGGCCTTTACAATGAGCAGTTCTTC.

V and J are TRBV28 and TRBJ1-4; no firm D call. Germline-derived CDR1 and CDR2 are MDHEN and SYDVKM. V was trimmed by 6 bases and J by 7 bases, leaving 12 bases between them. The CDR3 is 13 amino acids. CDR3 protein: CASSPRSIEKLFF. Written as DNA, the CDR3 is TGTGCCAGCAGCCCCCGTTCTATTGAAAAACTGTTTTTT.

This clone was recorded a few times. V and J are TRBV27 and TRBJ1-2; 7 bases fit TRBD1. V was pared by 4 bases and J by 5 bases, with 13 bases of the junction left unmatched. The CDR3 sequence is 16 residues long. Germline lookup yields CDR1 MNHEY and CDR2 SMNVEV (reference sequence). CDR3 protein: CASSSSTGPRGYGYTF. The CDR3 DNA is TGTGCCAGCAGTTCATCGACAGGGCCCAGGGGATATGGCTACACCTTC.